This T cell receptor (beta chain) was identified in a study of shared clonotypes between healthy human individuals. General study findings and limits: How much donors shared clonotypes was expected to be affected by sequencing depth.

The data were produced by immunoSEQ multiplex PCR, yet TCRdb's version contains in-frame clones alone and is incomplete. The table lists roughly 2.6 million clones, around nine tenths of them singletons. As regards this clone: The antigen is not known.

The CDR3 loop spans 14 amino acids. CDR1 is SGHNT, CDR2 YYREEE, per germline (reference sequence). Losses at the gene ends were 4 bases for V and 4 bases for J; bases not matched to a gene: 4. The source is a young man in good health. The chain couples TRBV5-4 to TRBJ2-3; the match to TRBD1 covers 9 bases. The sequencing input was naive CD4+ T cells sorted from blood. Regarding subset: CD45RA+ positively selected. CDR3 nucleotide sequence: TGTGCCAGCAGCAGGGACAGGGCTTCAGATACGCAGTATTTT. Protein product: CASSRDRASDTQYF.